The 24 T cell receptor beta chains given below trace back to one sample, sequenced in a study of T-cell reconstitution after alpha-beta-depleted transplantation in children. Using unique molecular identifiers, the investigators prepared the TCRbeta library. One entry per CDR3 protein results from TCRdb running MiXCR on the PCR reads. The sample carries over 100,000 distinct CDR3 sequences, 7.5% to 9% recorded once. Material: PBMCs, obtained before TCRalphabeta/CD19-depleted stem cell transplant. These receptors were obtained from a boy aged 2 to 10 with acute lymphoblastic leukemia, due to receive a stem cell transplant.

This clonotype was detected many times. CDR3: CASSFEAYSNQPQHF. As DNA, the CDR3 is TGTGCCAGCAGCTTCGAAGCCTATAGCAATCAGCCCCAGCATTTT. This sequence joins TRBV5-5 and TRBJ1-5, with no clear D. Germline CDR1 is SGHKS and CDR2 is YYEKEE (reference sequence). This CDR3 has 15 residues. The V gene lost 2 bases and the J gene lost 0 bases, with 9 bases spanning the gap.

CDR3: CASNEAGYQRGTQYF. The CDR3 region has the DNA TGTGCCAGCAACGAGGCGGGGTATCAACGGGGGACCCAGTACTTC. V gene TRBV7-9 combines with J gene TRBJ2-5; D is possibly TRBD2 (6 bases). This CDR3 has 15 amino acids. V was clipped by 7 bases and J by 7 bases, with 22 bases between them. The germline V gene encodes CDR1 SEHNR and CDR2 FQNEAQ (reference sequence).

This clonotype was seen at least ten times. This chain joins TRBV9 and TRBJ2-1; 7 positions agree with TRBD2. The V gene end was trimmed by 0 bases and the J gene end by 0 bases; junction bases not matched to a gene: 6. This CDR3 is built from 17 residues. The germline gives CDR1 SGDLS, CDR2 YYNGEE. CDR3 in DNA: TGTGCCAGCAGCGTAGCTCCCGGGGGGACCTCCTACAATGAGCAGTTCTTC. It encodes CASSVAPGGTSYNEQFF.

This clonotype occurred many times. The V and J genes are TRBV27 and TRBJ2-1; 10 bases fit TRBD2. The length of the CDR3 is 13 residues. Germline trimming cut 6 bases from V and 12 bases from J; bases unmatched to any gene: 8. CDR1 MNHEY and CDR2 SMNVEV come from the germline V gene (reference sequence). The CDR3 DNA reads as TGTGCCAGCAGCAGCGGGGGGGGACATGGGCAGTTCTTC. Translated: CASSSGGGHGQFF.

This clonotype was seen many times. The rearrangement links TRBV5-5 to TRBJ1-6, with D possibly matching TRBD1 (5 bases). Germline CDR1 SGHKS, CDR2 YYEKEE (reference sequence). The CDR3 has 15 residues. Trimming took off 6 bases at V and 6 bases at J, with 16 bases between the two ends. The CDR3 region is CASTGAGTANSPLHF. CDR3 sequence (DNA): TGTGCCAGCACCGGAGCCGGGACCGCTAATTCACCCCTCCACTTT. The entire variable domain, with the rest obtained from reference TRBV5-5 and TRBJ1-6, is as follows: DAGVTQSPTHLIKTRGQQVTLRCSPISGHKSVSWYQQVLGQGPQFIFQYYEKEERGRGNFPDRFSARQFPNYSSELNVNALLLGDSALYLCASTGAGTANSPLHFGNGTRLTVT.

This clonotype was counted only a few times. The chain uses TRBV21-1 and TRBJ1-1. TRBV21-1 is recorded as a pseudogene. The CDR3 length is 15 residues. CDR3 loop: CASSTGIWVNTEAFF. CDR3 nucleotides: TGTGCCAGCAGTACAGGGATTTGGGTGAACACTGAAGCTTTCTTT.

This clonotype was detected ten times or more. The rearrangement uses TRBV20-1 and TRBJ1-5; 12 bases are a match to TRBD1. Germline-derived CDR1 and CDR2 are DFQATT and SNEGSKA (reference sequence). The ends lost 6 bases at V and 5 bases at J; junction bases unmatched: 5. The CDR3 is 14 residues long. This CDR3 is CSARGQGAHQPQHF. Written as DNA, the CDR3 is TGCAGTGCGAGGGGACAGGGGGCCCATCAGCCCCAGCATTTT.

This clonotype showed up many times. The chain recombines TRBV24-1 with TRBJ2-3; possibly TRBD2 for D (7 bases). This CDR3 has 17 residues. Germline loops: CDR1 KGHDR, CDR2 SFDVKD. The V end was cut by 4 bases, the J end by 6 bases, with 22 bases between. The chain's CDR3 is CATSDGPWGGGPDTQYF. In nucleotides, the CDR3 is TGTGCCACCAGTGACGGCCCTTGGGGGGGGGGCCCTGATACGCAGTATTTT.

This clonotype was counted many times. This rearrangement joins TRBV27 to TRBJ2-1, with 10 bases identical to TRBD2. Germline V gives CDR1 MNHEY, CDR2 SMNVEV (reference sequence). The CDR3 is 14 residues long. The ends lost 7 bases at V and 8 bases at J; junction bases unmatched: 8. The CDR3 loop reads CASTPLAGGHEQFF. The CDR3, as DNA: TGTGCCAGCACCCCATTAGCGGGGGGCCATGAGCAGTTCTTC.

This clonotype came up many times. The chain carries TRBV7-2 and TRBJ1-1; unclear D gene. Looked up from germline, CDR1 is SGHTA and CDR2 is FQGNSA. The V gene lost 4 bases and the J gene lost 7 bases, with 10 bases spanning the gap. This CDR3 comprises 12 residues. The CDR3 spells CASSSARVEAFF. CDR3 sequence (DNA): TGTGCCAGCAGCTCAGCAAGGGTTGAAGCTTTCTTT.

This clonotype has ten or more counts. This chain connects TRBV20-1 to TRBJ1-5; D is perhaps TRBD1 (6 bases). CDR1 is DFQATT, CDR2 SNEGSKA, per germline (reference sequence). The CDR3 has 17 amino acids. V was trimmed by 3 bases and J by 3 bases, leaving 21 bases between them. The CDR3 DNA follows: TGCAGTGCTAGCAGCCCACAGGGTGTAAATTCCAATCAGCCCCAGCATTTT. Translating gives CSASSPQGVNSNQPQHF.

This clonotype has a count of ten or more. The chain joins TRBV2 to TRBJ1-5; 9 bases match TRBD1. With 4 bases clipped from V and 7 bases from J, the junction kept 8 bases outside the gene matches. Germline CDR1 is SNHLY and CDR2 is FYNNEI. The CDR3 totals 15 residues. CDR3 nucleotides: TGTGCCAGCAGTGGACCGGGACAGGGTCGGCAGCCCCAGCATTTT. Translation gives CASSGPGQGRQPQHF.

This clonotype has more than one count but fewer than ten. The genes are TRBV7-9 and TRBJ1-1; D uncertain. This CDR3 contains 11 residues. V lost 7 bases and J 3 bases, leaving 6 bases between the germline ends. Germline-derived CDR1 and CDR2 are SEHNR and FQNEAQ (reference sequence). In DNA, the CDR3 is TGTGCCAGCACCCAGGACACTGAAGCTTTCTTT. Protein product: CASTQDTEAFF.

The table lists this clonotype with many counts. The V call is TRBV19, the J call TRBJ2-7; weak D call: TRBD1 (6 bases). V shed 6 bases and J shed 3 bases, with 15 bases lying between them. There are 14 residues in the CDR3. Germline CDR1 reads LNHDA; CDR2 reads SQIVND (reference sequence). Here the CDR3 reads CASSPQGRVYEQYF. The CDR3, as DNA: TGTGCCAGTAGCCCACAGGGAAGGGTCTACGAGCAGTACTTC.

This clonotype showed up many times. The V and J genes are TRBV20-1 and TRBJ2-5; 10 bases are shared with TRBD2. Germline V lookup: CDR1 DFQATT, CDR2 SNEGSKA (reference sequence). The CDR3 extends over 15 amino acids. V shed 3 bases and J 5 bases; nucleotides not matched to a gene: 9. The CDR3 loop reads CSASPETSGFETQYF. The DNA for the CDR3 is TGCAGTGCTAGCCCCGAGACTAGCGGGTTCGAGACCCAGTACTTC.

Worth noting for this clonotype: A clone one base away is much larger, so this may be a read error. The chain combines TRBV27 with TRBJ2-5; 9 bases agree with TRBD1. CDR3 length: 14 residues. Looked up from germline, CDR1 is MNHEY and CDR2 is SMNVEV (reference sequence). The CDR3 region is CASTLSTGGETQYF. DNA of the CDR3: TGTGCCAGCACTTTATCGACAGGGGGGGAGACCCAGTACTTC.

The table lists this clonotype with many counts. J is TRBJ2-7 and V is TRBV7-6; 12 positions match TRBD1. J was trimmed by 5 bases and V by 0 bases; bases with no gene match: 8. The germline V gene encodes CDR1 SGHVS and CDR2 FNYEAQ. The CDR3 runs 17 residues. The CDR3 protein is CASSLAPGTGGENEQYF. In DNA form, the CDR3 reads TGTGCCAGCAGCTTAGCTCCCGGGACAGGGGGCGAAAACGAGCAGTACTTC. Full variable domain (rest looked up from reference TRBV7-6 and TRBJ2-7): GAGVSQSPRYKVTKRGQDVALRCDPISGHVSLYWYRQALGQGPEFLTYFNYEAQQDKSGLPNDRFSAERPEGSISTLTIQRTEQRDSAMYRCASSLAPGTGGENEQYFGPGTRLTVT.

This clonotype was seen ten or more times. V and J are TRBV20-1 and TRBJ2-3; 10 nucleotides match TRBD1. Germline CDR1 is DFQATT and CDR2 is SNEGSKA (reference sequence). There are 15 residues in the CDR3. V lost 3 bases and J lost 3; bases outside the gene matches: 6. The CDR3 reads CSASPWDRGTDTQYF. The CDR3 nucleotides read TGCAGTGCTAGTCCTTGGGACAGGGGAACAGATACGCAGTATTTT.

This clonotype was recorded a few times. The chain has TRBV12-3 or TRBV12-4 and TRBJ1-2; TRBD1 might be the D (5 bases). The CDR3 is made up of 13 amino acids. V lost 7 bases to trimming and J lost 1 base, with 10 bases between them. The CDR3 protein is CASTSTVNYGYTF. CDR3 DNA sequence: TGTGCCAGCACCTCGACAGTTAACTATGGCTACACCTTC.

V and J are TRBV5-1 and TRBJ2-7; 9 bases match TRBD1. Germline CDR1 is SGHRS and CDR2 is YFSETQ. J lost 0 bases, V lost 3 bases, and 13 bases had no gene match. The length of the CDR3 is 18 residues. For the CDR3, the DNA is TGCGCCAGCAGCTGGACAGGGGCCCTACGGGTCCTCTCCTACGAGCAGTACTTC. It is translated as CASSWTGALRVLSYEQYF.

This clonotype was seen a handful of times. The chain carries TRBV4-2 and TRBJ2-7; TRBD1 matches 8 bases. Germline V gene lookup returns CDR1 LGHNA and CDR2 YNFKEQ. Losses at the gene ends were 1 base for V and 1 base for J; bases not matched to a gene: 6. This CDR3 is built from 16 residues. This chain's CDR3 is CASSQGVGQGSYEQYF. For the CDR3, the DNA is TGTGCCAGCAGCCAAGGAGTCGGACAGGGATCCTACGAGCAGTACTTC.

The sample holds a few counts of this clonotype. The chain has TRBV5-6 and TRBJ2-1; D could derive from TRBD1 or TRBD2 (5 bases each). The ends were cut back, 0 bases at V and 15 bases at J, with 22 bases in the middle. The CDR3 spans 15 residues. The germline gives CDR1 SGHDT, CDR2 YYEEEE. CDR3 bases: TGTGCCAGCAGCTTGGAGAGTATGGGACGAATTCGTCCGTTCTTC. It is translated as CASSLESMGRIRPFF.

This clonotype was picked up a small number of times. This chain links TRBV3-1 with TRBJ1-2, with 8 bases identical to TRBD1. Germline lookup yields CDR1 LGHDT and CDR2 YNNKEL (reference sequence). V lost 4 bases, J lost 8 bases, and 6 bases stayed unmatched. The CDR3 is 13 residues long. CDR3: CASSLRTGLGYTF. CDR3 nucleotides: TGTGCCAGCAGCCTCCGGACAGGGCTAGGCTACACCTTC.

V gene TRBV6-5 combines with J gene TRBJ2-2; D is unresolved. Looked up from germline, CDR1 is MNHEY and CDR2 is SVGAGI. The CDR3 spans 13 residues. V was shortened by 1 base and J by 6 bases, with 6 bases between the two germline ends. The CDR3 spells CASSYLQSGELFF. The CDR3 DNA is TGTGCCAGCAGTTACTTGCAGTCCGGGGAGCTGTTTTTT.